Listed below are T cell receptor beta chains from one sample, sequenced in a study of blood T cell repertoires in COVID-19. Assay used: immunoSEQ multiplex PCR; TCRdb lists only in-frame clones, some missing. The sample consists of 370,000 or so clones, 70% to 85% of them appearing once. Sequencing used peripheral blood. The receptor set was obtained from a human donor with acute or convalescent COVID-19. The donor label of this sample is uncertain. Each CDR3 is given with its conserved first and last residue. The D gene is left open where the match is weak. Size values are once, few and many counts, or a class for expanded clones, and some rows have none.

14	NA	NA	TRBV27	TRBJ2-1	CASSIGDRYNEQFF	TGTGCCAGCAGTATAGGGGATCGGTACAATGAGCAGTTCTTC
14	NA	NA	TRBV20-1	TRBJ1-2	CSASIDRALYGYTF	TGCAGTGCTAGTATCGACAGAGCGCTCTATGGCTACACCTTC
16	NA	NA	TRBV6-1	TRBJ2-1	CASSAPPSRAQNEQFF	TGTGCCAGCAGTGCTCCTCCGAGCAGGGCGCAAAATGAGCAGTTCTTC
16	TRBD1	NA	TRBV19	TRBJ1-3	CASSIGTGYSGNTIYF	TGTGCCAGTAGTATCGGGACAGGGTATTCTGGAAACACCATATATTTT
15	NA	many	TRBV6-5	TRBJ2-7	CASSPESTSSYEQYF	TGTGCCAGCAGTCCCGAGTCGACAAGCTCCTACGAGCAGTACTTC
13	NA	few	TRBV3-1/TRBV3-2	TRBJ2-1	CASSLWASDEQFF	TGTGCCAGCAGCCTGTGGGCTTCGGATGAGCAGTTCTTC
14	TRBD1	NA	TRBV3-1/TRBV3-2	TRBJ1-3	CASSLRDSGNTIYF	TGTGCCAGCAGCCTCCGGGACAGTGGAAACACCATATATTTT
15	NA	NA	TRBV5-1	TRBJ2-3	CASCPGGRDTDTQYF	TGCGCCAGCTGCCCGGGGGGCCGGGACACAGATACGCAGTATTTT
15	TRBD1	NA	TRBV5-4	TRBJ2-7	CASSSRDRGGYEQYF	TGTGCCAGCAGCAGCCGGGACAGGGGAGGCTACGAGCAGTACTTC
18	TRBD2	NA	TRBV3-1/TRBV3-2	TRBJ2-7	CASSPSSGRVLSSYEQYF	TGTGCCAGCAGCCCCTCTAGCGGGAGGGTCCTCAGCTCCTACGAGCAGTACTTC
13	NA	once	TRBV30	TRBJ2-7	CAWRPRGGYEQYF	TGTGCCTGGCGACCCAGAGGGGGATACGAGCAGTACTTC
13	NA	NA	TRBV6-5	TRBJ1-2	CASSRGFSYGYTF	TGTGCCAGCAGTCGAGGGTTCAGCTATGGCTACACCTTC
19	TRBD1	NA	TRBV11-2	TRBJ2-1	CASSFHGGAGQGYYNEQFF	TGTGCCAGCAGCTTCCACGGTGGGGCGGGACAGGGGTACTACAATGAGCAGTTCTTC
17	NA	once	TRBV30	TRBJ2-1	CAWIRRERVMGYNEQFF	TGTGCCTGGATTAGGAGGGAGAGAGTGATGGGCTACAATGAGCAGTTCTTC
15	NA	NA	TRBV30	TRBJ2-1	CAWTGHESSYNEQFF	TGTGCCTGGACGGGACACGAAAGCTCCTACAATGAGCAGTTCTTC
18	TRBD2	NA	TRBV14	TRBJ2-1	CASSQEWPSGRIYNEQFF	TGTGCCAGCAGCCAAGAATGGCCTAGCGGGAGGATCTACAATGAGCAGTTCTTC
13	NA	NA	TRBV2	TRBJ2-7	CASSTGRGLEQYF	TGTGCCAGCAGTACAGGGAGGGGTCTCGAGCAGTACTTC
15	NA	NA	TRBV4-2	TRBJ1-3	CASSQESLAGNTIYF	TGTGCCAGCAGCCAAGAGTCTTTAGCTGGAAACACCATATATTTT
13	NA	NA	TRBV11-2	TRBJ1-1	CASSLDRATEAFF	TGTGCCAGCAGCTTAGACAGGGCAACTGAAGCTTTCTTT
14	TRBD1	NA	TRBV6-5	TRBJ1-5	CASRETGGKQPQHF	TGTGCCAGCAGAGAGACAGGGGGTAAGCAGCCCCAGCATTTT
15	NA	few	TRBV30	TRBJ1-1	CAWNRGPSRDTEAFF	TGTGCCTGGAACCGAGGGCCTTCACGGGACACTGAAGCTTTCTTT
12	NA	NA	TRBV29-1	TRBJ1-1	CSVEFGQFEAFF	TGCAGCGTTGAGTTTGGTCAGTTTGAAGCTTTCTTT
15	NA	NA	TRBV5-6	TRBJ1-1	CASSLAGRPNTEAFF	TGTGCCAGCAGCTTGGCCGGCAGGCCGAACACTGAAGCTTTCTTT
20	NA	NA	TRBV6-1	TRBJ2-3	CASSAGTRHYARYITDTQYF	TGTGCCAGCAGTGCAGGGACACGACACTACGCTCGCTACATCACAGATACGCAGTATTTT
12	NA	NA	TRBV30	TRBJ2-7	CAWSVITYEQYF	TGTGCCTGGAGTGTGATAACTTACGAGCAGTACTTC
16	TRBD1	NA	TRBV7-2	TRBJ1-3	CASSSSGTGGGNTIYF	TGTGCCAGCAGCTCGTCCGGGACAGGGGGTGGAAACACCATATATTTT
15	NA	NA	TRBV10-3	TRBJ1-3	CAISAAPGQGNTIYF	TGTGCCATCAGTGCCGCACCAGGGCAAGGAAACACCATATATTTT
15	TRBD1	NA	TRBV18	TRBJ2-2	CASSYRTGGTGELFF	TGTGCCAGCTCATACCGGACAGGGGGAACCGGGGAGCTGTTTTTT
15	TRBD2	NA	TRBV19	TRBJ2-3	CASSISSGSPYTQYF	TGTGCCAGTAGTATTTCTAGCGGGAGTCCGTATACGCAGTATTTT
11	NA	NA	TRBV10-2	TRBJ1-3	CASSDPNTIYF	TGCGCCAGCAGTGACCCGAACACCATATATTTT
14	TRBD1	NA	TRBV29-1	TRBJ2-1	CSVPQGAFFNEQFF	TGCAGCGTTCCCCAGGGGGCGTTTTTCAATGAGCAGTTCTTC
13	NA	NA	TRBV10-3	TRBJ1-1	CATRTPMNTETFF	TGTGCCACGAGGACACCGATGAACACTGAAACTTTCTTT
13	NA	NA	TRBV6-5	TRBJ1-1	CASSQRTNTEAFF	TGTGCCAGCAGTCAGCGAACGAACACTGAAGCTTTCTTT
12	NA	NA	TRBV30	TRBJ1-4	CAWRTAGQGLFF	TGTGCCTGGCGCACCGCGGGGCAAGGGCTGTTTTTT
15	NA	NA	TRBV5-1	TRBJ2-7	CASSLDPGYQSEQYF	TGCGCCAGCAGCTTGGATCCAGGGTACCAAAGCGAGCAGTACTTC